Listed here are 3 T cell receptor beta chains from one sample, sequenced in a study of cytomegalovirus exposure and HLA in healthy donors. In the PCR, 60 Vbeta and 13 Jbeta primers were used. The repertoire was sequenced with immunoSEQ multiplex PCR; TCRdb's copy has only in-frame clones and lacks some. In the table there are about 130,000 clones, around 78% of which are singletons. Input material: PBMCs. These receptors were taken from a man between 60 and 75 years old in good health and CMV-seropositive.

The chain carries TRBV19 and TRBJ1-2; 7 bases fit TRBD1. Germline lookup yields CDR1 LNHDA and CDR2 SQIVND (reference sequence). V gave up 5 bases and J gave up 5 bases; unmatched junction bases: 11. The CDR3 is 15 residues long. The CDR3 nucleotides are TGTGCCAGTAGTGGATCTCGGACAGGTTCTTATGGCTACACCTTC. It yields the protein CASSGSRTGSYGYTF.

The chain recombines TRBV11-2 with TRBJ2-1, with TRBD2 as a possible D gene (7 bases). V was cut by 3 bases and J by 0 bases, with 9 bases left in between. The germline CDR1 and CDR2 sequences are SGHAT and FQNNGV. The CDR3 is made up of 15 amino acids. The CDR3 region has the DNA TGTGCCAGCAGCTTGGGGGGGCCCTCCTACAATGAGCAGTTCTTC. It specifies CASSLGGPSYNEQFF.

J is TRBJ1-1 and V is TRBV19; 8 bases line up with TRBD1. This CDR3 has 15 residues. Germline assignment: CDR1 LNHDA and CDR2 SQIVND (reference sequence). The J segment lost 4 bases and the V segment lost 8 bases, leaving 12 bases of the junction unmatched. CDR3 sequence (DNA): TGTGCCAGTTCTTCCTTTGGACAGGGCGTCACTGAAGCTTTCTTT. Its translation: CASSSFGQGVTEAFF. Full variable domain (missing parts from reference TRBV19 and TRBJ1-1): DGGITQSPKYLFRKEGQNVTLSCEQNLNHDAMYWYRQDPGQGLRLIYYSQIVNDFQKGDIAEGYSVSREKKESFPLTVTSAQKNPTAFYLCASSSFGQGVTEAFFGQGTRLTVV.